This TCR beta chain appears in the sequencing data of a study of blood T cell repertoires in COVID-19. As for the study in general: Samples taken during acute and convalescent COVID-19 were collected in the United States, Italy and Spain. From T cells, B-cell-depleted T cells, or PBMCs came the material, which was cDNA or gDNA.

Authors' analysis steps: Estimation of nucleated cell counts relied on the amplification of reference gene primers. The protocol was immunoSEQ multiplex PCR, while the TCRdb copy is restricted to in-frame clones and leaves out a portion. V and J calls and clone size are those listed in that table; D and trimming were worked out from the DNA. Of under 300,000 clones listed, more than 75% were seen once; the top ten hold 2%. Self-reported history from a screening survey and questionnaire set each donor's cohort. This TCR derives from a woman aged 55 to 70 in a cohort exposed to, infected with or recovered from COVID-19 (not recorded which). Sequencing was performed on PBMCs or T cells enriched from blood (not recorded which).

The CDR3 DNA reads TGTGCCAGCAGTGATTACCAGCGGGCACAGTCCTACGAGCAGTACTTC. Its translation is CASSDYQRAQSYEQYF. This sequence joins TRBV6-1 and TRBJ2-7, with a possible D match to TRBD2 (6 bases). With 3 bases removed from V and 1 base from J, the gap between germline ends came to 16 bases. CDR1 and CDR2 from the germline V gene are MNHNS and SASEGT. The length of the CDR3 is 16 residues.